A single sample is the source of the 3 T cell receptor beta chains below, sequenced in a study of cytomegalovirus exposure and HLA in healthy donors. In the PCR, 60 Vbeta and 13 Jbeta primers were used. TCRdb keeps only in-frame clones here, not all; method: immunoSEQ multiplex PCR. The sample holds around 99,000 clones, 77% seen once. The sequencing input was PBMCs. These receptors were collected from a male donor in good health and CMV-seronegative.

The chain couples TRBV2 to TRBJ2-5, with 11 bases lining up with TRBD1. Per the germline V gene, CDR1 is SNHLY and CDR2 is FYNNEI. The CDR3 runs to 14 residues. V was clipped by 6 bases and J by 2 bases; unmatched bases: 2. The CDR3 DNA reads as TGTGCCAGCAGAGGGGACAGGGGGCAAGAGACCCAGTACTTC. It codes for CASRGDRGQETQYF.

CDR3 loop: CASSKGYSGGEQYF. The CDR3 DNA reads TGTGCCAGCAGTAAAGGTTACTCCGGCGGCGAGCAGTACTTC. The chain carries TRBV7-9 and TRBJ2-7, with D unclear. In germline, CDR1 is SEHNR, CDR2 FQNEAQ (reference sequence). The CDR3 runs to 14 residues. Trimming cost V 6 bases and J 6 bases, with 18 bases left between them.

DNA of the CDR3: TGTGCCAGCAGCTCGTACTTCGATGAGCAGTTCTTC. Translation: CASSSYFDEQFF. The genes are TRBV7-9 and TRBJ2-1; D is undetermined. Between the trimmed V and J ends, which lost 4 bases and 8 bases, there was a span of 9 bases. Germline V lookup: CDR1 SEHNR, CDR2 FQNEAQ (reference sequence). CDR3 length equals 12 residues.